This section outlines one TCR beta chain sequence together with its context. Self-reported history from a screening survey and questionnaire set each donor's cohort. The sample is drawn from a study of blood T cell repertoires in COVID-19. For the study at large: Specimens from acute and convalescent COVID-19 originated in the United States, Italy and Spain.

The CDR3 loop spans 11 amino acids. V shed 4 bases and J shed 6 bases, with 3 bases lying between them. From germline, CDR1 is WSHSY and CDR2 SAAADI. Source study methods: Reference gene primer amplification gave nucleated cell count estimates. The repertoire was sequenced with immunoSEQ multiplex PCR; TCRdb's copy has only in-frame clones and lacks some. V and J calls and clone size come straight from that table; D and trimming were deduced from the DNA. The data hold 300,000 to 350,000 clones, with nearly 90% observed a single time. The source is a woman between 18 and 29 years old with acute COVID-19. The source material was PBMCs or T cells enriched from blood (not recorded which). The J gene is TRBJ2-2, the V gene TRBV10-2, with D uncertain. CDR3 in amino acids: CASSASGELFF. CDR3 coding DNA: TGCGCCAGCAGTGCTTCCGGGGAGCTGTTTTTT.